This TCR beta chain was identified during a study of control samples from healthy donors and cancer patients. Profiling relied on immunoSEQ multiplex PCR, and the TCRdb table lists in-frame clones only, not all of them. This sample has 28,000 or so clones, with more than 75% found just once. About this clone itself: The junction departs from the called germline gene at one end, perhaps through a read error.

CDR3 length: 12 residues. Germline V gene lookup returns CDR1 MNHEY and CDR2 SVGAGI. This chain joins TRBV6-5 and TRBJ2-5; D perhaps matches TRBD1 (5 bases). The sequenced material came from PBMCs. This receptor was obtained from a man in his 60s with colorectal cancer. The CDR3 DNA is TGTGCCAGCAGTCCAATCGGGCAGGGCCCCCACTTC. Protein sequence: CASSPIGQGPHF.